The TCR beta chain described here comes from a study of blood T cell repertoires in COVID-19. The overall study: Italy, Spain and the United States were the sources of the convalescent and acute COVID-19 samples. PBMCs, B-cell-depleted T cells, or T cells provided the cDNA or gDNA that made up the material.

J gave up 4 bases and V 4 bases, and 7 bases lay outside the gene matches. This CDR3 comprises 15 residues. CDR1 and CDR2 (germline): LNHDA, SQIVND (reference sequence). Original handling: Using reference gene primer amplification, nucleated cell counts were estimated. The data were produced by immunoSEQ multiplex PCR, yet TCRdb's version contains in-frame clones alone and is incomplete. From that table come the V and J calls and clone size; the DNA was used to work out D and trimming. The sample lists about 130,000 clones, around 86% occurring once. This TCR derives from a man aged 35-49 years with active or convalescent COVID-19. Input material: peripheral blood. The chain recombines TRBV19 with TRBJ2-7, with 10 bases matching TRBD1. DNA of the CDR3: TGTGCCAGTAGTACCCCGGGACAGGGGATTTACGAGCAGTACTTC. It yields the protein CASSTPGQGIYEQYF.